Following are 21 T cell receptor beta chains from one sample sequenced in a study of control samples from healthy donors and cancer patients. Method: immunoSEQ multiplex PCR; TCRdb's copy keeps in-frame clones and lacks some. The sample records about 130,000 clones, 80% to 95% being singletons. Sequencing was done on a sample of blood. All receptors derive from a man younger than 35 in good health.

The chain is built from TRBV10-3 and TRBJ2-1; weak D call: TRBD2 (7 bases). Between the trimmed V and J ends, which lost 3 bases and 0 bases, there was a span of 21 bases. Per the germline V gene, CDR1 is ENHRY and CDR2 is SYGVKD. This CDR3 has 19 residues. Here the CDR3 DNA reads TGTGCCATCAGTGACTGGGGGGGGCAATCCCTTAGCTCCTACAATGAGCAGTTCTTC. This sequence encodes CAISDWGGQSLSSYNEQFF.

The chain employs TRBV6-5 and TRBJ1-5, with 9 bases identical to TRBD1. Germline lookup yields CDR1 MNHEY and CDR2 SVGAGI. The length of the CDR3 is 14 residues. The V gene end was trimmed by 7 bases and the J gene end by 6 bases; junction bases not matched to a gene: 7. The CDR3, as DNA: TGTGCCAGCAAACCCCCGACAGGGGGTCAGCCCCAGCATTTT. Translated, it gives CASKPPTGGQPQHF.

The rearrangement joins TRBV11-1 to TRBJ2-3, with D possibly TRBD2 on 6 matching bases. This CDR3 spans 16 amino acids. V was pared by 3 bases and J by 5 bases, with 18 bases between. Germline V gives CDR1 SGHAT, CDR2 FQDESV (reference sequence). The CDR3 DNA reads as TGTGCCAGCAGCTTCGAAAGGCTGTCCGGGGGAGATACGCAGTATTTT. This translates into CASSFERLSGGDTQYF.

V usage is TRBV3-1 (or the pseudogene TRBV3-2) and J usage is TRBJ2-5; possibly TRBD2 for D (6 bases). CDR1 is LGHDT, CDR2 YNNKEL, per germline (reference sequence). V lost 1 base and J lost 3, with 9 bases in between. CDR3 size: 14 residues. The CDR3 DNA sequence: TGTGCCAGCAGCCAAGGCGGAGGGGAAGAGACCCAGTACTTC. This codes for CASSQGGGEETQYF.

The chain employs TRBV5-1 and TRBJ1-6; D uncertain. Between the trimmed V and J ends, which lost 4 bases and 3 bases, there was a span of 11 bases. CDR3 length: 15 amino acids. Germline V gives CDR1 SGHRS, CDR2 YFSETQ. The CDR3 coding sequence is TGCGCCAGCAGCCTGCGGGAAGACTATAATTCACCCCTCCACTTT. Amino acid sequence: CASSLREDYNSPLHF.

V is TRBV5-3 and J is TRBJ1-1; D gene ambiguous. TRBV5-3 is an ORF, with its function uncertain. This CDR3 comprises 12 residues. The germline V and J ends were trimmed by 4 bases and 8 bases, with 12 bases remaining between them. CDR3 DNA sequence: TGTGCCAGAAGCGGGCGAGGGAAAGAAGCTTTCTTT. Its translation: CARSGRGKEAFF.

This clone was recorded a few times. This chain uses TRBV12-3 or TRBV12-4 with TRBJ1-3; D is unresolved. The V end was cut by 5 bases, the J end by 3 bases, with 5 bases between. The CDR3 spans 12 residues. The CDR3 loop reads CASSTDGNTIYF. In nucleotides, the CDR3 is TGTGCCAGCAGTACGGATGGAAACACCATATATTTT.

This clone was seen only once. The rearrangement uses TRBV23-1 and TRBJ2-5; 10 nucleotides align to TRBD2. TRBV23-1 belongs to the ORF category, with a function that is uncertain. CDR3 length: 18 amino acids. V trimming: 4 bases; J trimming: 5 bases; junction bases outside the gene matches: 16. The CDR3 reads CASSPLGASGSLTETQYF. CDR3 coding DNA: TGCGCCAGCAGTCCACTCGGCGCTAGCGGGAGTCTCACGGAGACCCAGTACTTC.

The count of this clone is one. The chain is built from TRBV3-1 (or the pseudogene TRBV3-2) and TRBJ1-1; 8 bases are shared with TRBD1. V shed 1 base and J 11 bases; nucleotides not matched to a gene: 3. Germline V lookup: CDR1 LGHDT, CDR2 YNNKEL (reference sequence). This CDR3 has 12 residues. CDR3 in amino acids: CASSQGNRGAFF. In nucleotides, the CDR3 is TGTGCCAGCAGCCAAGGAAACAGGGGGGCTTTCTTT.

This sequence joins TRBV5-4 and TRBJ2-7; 7 bases line up with TRBD2. The CDR3 sequence is 13 residues long. Per the germline V gene, CDR1 is SGHNT and CDR2 is YYREEE (reference sequence). With V trimmed by 4 bases and J by 5 bases, 6 bases remained unmatched. CDR3 coding DNA: TGTGCCAGCAGCCGGGAGGCTCTGAACGAGCAGTACGTC. It encodes CASSREALNEQYV.

The chain recombines TRBV18 with TRBJ2-7; 13 bases align to TRBD2. Losses at the gene ends were 0 bases for V and 2 bases for J; bases not matched to a gene: 4. The germline V gene has CDR1 KGHSH and CDR2 LQKENI. The CDR3 is 17 amino acids. This CDR3 reads CASSPPGLAGATYEQYF. The CDR3 bases are TGTGCCAGCTCACCACCTGGACTAGCGGGGGCAACCTACGAGCAGTACTTC.

The count of this clone is one. V and J are TRBV3-1 (or the pseudogene TRBV3-2) and TRBJ2-7; TRBD1 might be the D (6 bases). Per the germline V gene, CDR1 is LGHDT and CDR2 is YNNKEL (reference sequence). This CDR3 has 12 amino acids. Trimming cost V 7 bases and J 7 bases, with 14 bases left between them. This CDR3 is CASKQGAGEQYF. The CDR3 DNA follows: TGTGCCAGCAAACAGGGCGCAGGGGAGCAGTACTTC.

CDR3 sequence (DNA): TGTGCCAGCTCACCTTCGACAGGGGGCTGGGAGACCCAGTACTTC. Its protein is CASSPSTGGWETQYF. The chain uses TRBV18 and TRBJ2-5; 10 positions match TRBD1. CDR1 is KGHSH, CDR2 LQKENI, per germline. There are 15 residues in the CDR3. Trimming cost V 3 bases and J 5 bases; bases outside gene matches: 6.

The chain links TRBV30 to TRBJ2-5; D is perhaps TRBD1 or TRBD2 (6 bases each). The CDR3 has 14 residues. V gave up 3 bases and J gave up 3 bases, with 14 bases separating them. Germline values: CDR1 GTSNPN, CDR2 SVGIG (reference sequence). The CDR3 loop is CAWSGGGQKETQYF. The CDR3 bases are TGTGCCTGGAGCGGTGGGGGGCAAAAAGAGACCCAGTACTTC. The full variable domain, in which reference TRBV30 and TRBJ2-5 provide the parts outside the CDR3, is SQTIHQWPATLVQPVGSPLSLECTVEGTSNPNLYWYRQAAGRGLQLLFYSVGIGQISSEVPQNLSASRPQDRQFILSSKKLLLSDSGFYLCAWSGGGQKETQYFGPGTRLLVL.

The chain joins TRBV3-1 (or the pseudogene TRBV3-2) to TRBJ2-3, with D perhaps TRBD1 or TRBD2 (5 bases each). The ends were cut back, 4 bases at V and 2 bases at J, with 13 bases in the middle. This CDR3 comprises 15 residues. The germline CDR1 and CDR2 sequences are LGHDT and YNNKEL (reference sequence). CDR3 sequence: CASSPRDGITDTQYF. The CDR3 bases are TGTGCCAGCAGCCCCCGGGACGGAATCACAGATACGCAGTATTTT.

The chain is built from TRBV3-1 (or the pseudogene TRBV3-2) and TRBJ1-1, with D hard to call. CDR1 LGHDT and CDR2 YNNKEL come from the germline V gene (reference sequence). This CDR3 region has 13 residues. V was shortened by 4 bases and J by 0 bases, with 6 bases between the two germline ends. The CDR3 reads CASSPGVNTEAFF. The DNA for the CDR3 is TGTGCCAGCAGCCCGGGTGTGAACACTGAAGCTTTCTTT.

The rearrangement uses TRBV4-1 and TRBJ2-2, with TRBD2 identical over 8 bases. The V gene's germline CDR1 is MGHRA and CDR2 YSYEKL. The CDR3 consists of 16 residues. J lost 1 base, V lost 3 bases, and 4 bases had no gene match. The CDR3 DNA follows: TGCGCCAGCAGCCACCTTAGCGGGAAGAACACCGGGGAGCTGTTTTTT. Its translation: CASSHLSGKNTGELFF.

The chain has TRBV7-9 and TRBJ1-2; TRBD1 might be the D (6 bases). Germline CDR1 SEHNR, CDR2 FQNEAQ (reference sequence). This CDR3 is 12 amino acids long. V was cut by 8 bases and J by 6 bases, with 13 bases left in between. The CDR3 region is CASGSYRDGYTF. Here the CDR3 DNA reads TGTGCCAGCGGGAGTTACAGGGATGGCTACACCTTC.

The chain joins TRBV27 to TRBJ2-5; 10 nucleotides align to TRBD1. V was pared by 4 bases and J by 4 bases, with 6 bases of the junction left unmatched. Germline V gene data show CDR1 as MNHEY and CDR2 as SMNVEV (reference sequence). The CDR3 totals 15 residues. The CDR3 DNA follows: TGTGCCAGCAGTTCACCGGGACAGGGGTTAGAGACCCAGTACTTC. Translating gives CASSSPGQGLETQYF.

This chain connects TRBV29-1 to TRBJ2-5; D ambiguous. Trimming cost V 0 bases and J 2 bases, with 10 bases left between them. The CDR3 is 14 residues long. Germline V CDR1 and CDR2: SQVTM, ANQGSEA. CDR3 in DNA: TGCAGCGTTGAAGATGGTCTTATGCAAGAGACCCAGTACTTC. It yields the protein CSVEDGLMQETQYF.

The J gene is TRBJ1-1, the V gene TRBV21-1. TRBV21-1 is classified as a pseudogene. The CDR3 is made up of 11 amino acids. The CDR3 sequence is CASSKRQQAFF. The CDR3, as DNA: TGTGCCAGCAGCAAACGTCAACAAGCTTTCTTT.